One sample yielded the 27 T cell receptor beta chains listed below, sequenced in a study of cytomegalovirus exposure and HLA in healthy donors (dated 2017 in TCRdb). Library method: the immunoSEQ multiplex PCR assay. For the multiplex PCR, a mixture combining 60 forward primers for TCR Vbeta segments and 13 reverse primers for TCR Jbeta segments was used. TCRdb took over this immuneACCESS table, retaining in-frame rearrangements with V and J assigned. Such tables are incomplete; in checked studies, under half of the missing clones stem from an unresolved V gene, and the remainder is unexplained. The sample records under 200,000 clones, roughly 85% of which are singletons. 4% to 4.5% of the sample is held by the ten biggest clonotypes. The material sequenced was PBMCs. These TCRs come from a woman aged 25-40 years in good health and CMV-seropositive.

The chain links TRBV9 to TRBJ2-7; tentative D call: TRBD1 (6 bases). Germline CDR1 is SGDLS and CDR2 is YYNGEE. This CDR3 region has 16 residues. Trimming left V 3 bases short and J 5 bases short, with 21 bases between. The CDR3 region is CASSAEQGPGMDEQYF. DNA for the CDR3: TGTGCCAGCAGCGCCGAACAGGGTCCGGGCATGGACGAGCAGTACTTC.

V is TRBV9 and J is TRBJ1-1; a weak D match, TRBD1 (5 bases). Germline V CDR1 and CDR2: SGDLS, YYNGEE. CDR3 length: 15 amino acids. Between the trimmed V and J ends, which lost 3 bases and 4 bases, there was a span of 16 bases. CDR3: CASSAGTVGGTEAFF. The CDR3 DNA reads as TGTGCCAGCAGCGCCGGGACCGTCGGGGGCACTGAAGCTTTCTTT.

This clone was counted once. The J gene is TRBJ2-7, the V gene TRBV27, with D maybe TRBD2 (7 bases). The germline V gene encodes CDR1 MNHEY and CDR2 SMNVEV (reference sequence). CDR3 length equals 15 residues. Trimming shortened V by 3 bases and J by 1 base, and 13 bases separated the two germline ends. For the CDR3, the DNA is TGTGCCAGCAGTTTCGGAGGGAGGGGGTCCTACGAGCAGTACTTC. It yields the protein CASSFGGRGSYEQYF.

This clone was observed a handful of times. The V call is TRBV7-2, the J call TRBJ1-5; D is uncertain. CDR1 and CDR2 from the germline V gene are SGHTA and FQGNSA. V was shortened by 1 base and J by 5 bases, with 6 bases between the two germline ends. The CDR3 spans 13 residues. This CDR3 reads CASSLVGDQPQHF. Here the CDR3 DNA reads TGTGCCAGCAGCTTAGTCGGAGATCAGCCCCAGCATTTT. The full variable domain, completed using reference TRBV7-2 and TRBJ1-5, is GAGVSQSPSNKVTEKGKDVELRCDPISGHTALYWYRQSLGQGLEFLIYFQGNSAPDKSGLPSDRFSAERTGGSVSTLTIQRTQQEDSAVYLCASSLVGDQPQHFGDGTRLSIL.

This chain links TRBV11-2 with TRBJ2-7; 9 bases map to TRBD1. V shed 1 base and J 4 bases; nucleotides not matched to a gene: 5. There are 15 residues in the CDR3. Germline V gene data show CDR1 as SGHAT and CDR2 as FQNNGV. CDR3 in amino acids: CASSLGFGTGYEQYF. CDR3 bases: TGTGCCAGCAGCTTAGGATTTGGGACAGGGTACGAGCAGTACTTC.

In nucleotides, the CDR3 is TGTGCCAGCTCCCCCCAGGGGAGCTACGAGCAGTACTTC. It yields the protein CASSPQGSYEQYF. The rearrangement joins TRBV18 to TRBJ2-7; maybe TRBD1 (6 bases). Trimming pared 6 bases from V and 3 bases from J, leaving 12 bases between. The CDR3 has 13 residues. Germline CDR1 KGHSH, CDR2 LQKENI. Supplemented by reference TRBV18 and TRBJ2-7, the full variable domain reads NAGVMQNPRHLVRRRGQEARLRCSPMKGHSHVYWYRQLPEEGLKFMVYLQKENIIDESGMPKERFSAEFPKEGPSILRIQQVVRGDSAAYFCASSPQGSYEQYFGPGTRLTVT.

In DNA form, the CDR3 reads TGCAGCGCTATAGCGGTTCCGAACACCGGGGAGCTGTTTTTT. Amino acid sequence: CSAIAVPNTGELFF. This chain joins TRBV29-1 and TRBJ2-2; weak D call: TRBD2 (6 bases). Germline V CDR1 and CDR2: SQVTM, ANQGSEA. The CDR3 consists of 14 residues. V was shortened by 7 bases and J by 0 bases, with 12 bases between the two germline ends.

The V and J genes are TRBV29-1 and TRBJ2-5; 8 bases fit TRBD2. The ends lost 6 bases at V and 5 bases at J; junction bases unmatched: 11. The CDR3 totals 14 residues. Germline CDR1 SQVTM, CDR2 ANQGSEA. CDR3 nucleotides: TGCAGCGTCCAAGGTGGGACTAGGGGGGAGACCCAGTACTTC. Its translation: CSVQGGTRGETQYF.

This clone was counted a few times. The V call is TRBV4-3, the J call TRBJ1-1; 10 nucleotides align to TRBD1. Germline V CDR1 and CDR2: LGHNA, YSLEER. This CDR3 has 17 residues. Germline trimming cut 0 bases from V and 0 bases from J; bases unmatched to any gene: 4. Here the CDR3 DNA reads TGCGCCAGCAGCCAAGATGACAGGGGGCCTTTGAACACTGAAGCTTTCTTT. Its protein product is CASSQDDRGPLNTEAFF.

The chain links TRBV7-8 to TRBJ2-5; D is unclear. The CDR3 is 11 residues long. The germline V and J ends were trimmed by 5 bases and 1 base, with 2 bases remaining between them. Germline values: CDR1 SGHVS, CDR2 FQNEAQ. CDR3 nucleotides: TGTGCCAGCAGCCTCCAAGAGACCCAGTACTTC. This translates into CASSLQETQYF.

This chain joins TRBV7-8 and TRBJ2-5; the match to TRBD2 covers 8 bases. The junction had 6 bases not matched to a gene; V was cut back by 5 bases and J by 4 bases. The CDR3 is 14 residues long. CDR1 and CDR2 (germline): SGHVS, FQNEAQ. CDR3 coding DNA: TGTGCCAGCAGCCCAGCGGGAGTTGGAGAGACCCAGTACTTC. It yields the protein CASSPAGVGETQYF.

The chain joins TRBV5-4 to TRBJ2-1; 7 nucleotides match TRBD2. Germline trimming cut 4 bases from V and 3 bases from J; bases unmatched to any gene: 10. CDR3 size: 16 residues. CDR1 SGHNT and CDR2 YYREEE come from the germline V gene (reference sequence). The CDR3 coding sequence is TGTGCCAGCAGCCCATCGCTTCCGGGGGGCTACAATGAGCAGTTCTTC. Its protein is CASSPSLPGGYNEQFF. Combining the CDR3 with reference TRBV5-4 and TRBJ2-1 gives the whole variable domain ETGVTQSPTHLIKTRGQQVTLRCSSQSGHNTVSWYQQALGQGPQFIFQYYREEENGRGNFPPRFSGLQFPNYSSELNVNALELDDSALYLCASSPSLPGGYNEQFFGPGTRLTVL.

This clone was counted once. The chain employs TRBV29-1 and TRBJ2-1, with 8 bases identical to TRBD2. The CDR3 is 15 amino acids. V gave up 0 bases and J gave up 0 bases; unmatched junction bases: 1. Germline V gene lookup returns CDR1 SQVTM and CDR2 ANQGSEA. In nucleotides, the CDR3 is TGCAGCGTTGAAGATAGCGGGATCTCCTACAATGAGCAGTTCTTC. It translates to CSVEDSGISYNEQFF.

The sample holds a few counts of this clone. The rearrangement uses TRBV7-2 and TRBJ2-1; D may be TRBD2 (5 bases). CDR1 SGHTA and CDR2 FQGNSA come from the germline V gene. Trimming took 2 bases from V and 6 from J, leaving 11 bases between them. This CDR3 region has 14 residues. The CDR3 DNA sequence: TGTGCCAGCAGCTTACTAGCCCGAAGCAATGAGCAGTTCTTC. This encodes CASSLLARSNEQFF.

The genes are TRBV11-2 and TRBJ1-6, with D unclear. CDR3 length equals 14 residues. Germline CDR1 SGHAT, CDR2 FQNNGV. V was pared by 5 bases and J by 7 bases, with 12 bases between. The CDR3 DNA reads TGTGCCAGCAGCAACGGGGTAGGGAATTCACCCCTCCACTTT. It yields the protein CASSNGVGNSPLHF.

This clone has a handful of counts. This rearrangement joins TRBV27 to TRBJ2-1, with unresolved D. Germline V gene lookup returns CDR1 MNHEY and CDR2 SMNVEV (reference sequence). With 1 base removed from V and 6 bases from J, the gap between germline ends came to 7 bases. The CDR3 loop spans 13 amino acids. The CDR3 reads CASSLFGPNEQFF. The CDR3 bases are TGTGCCAGCAGTTTATTTGGGCCCAATGAGCAGTTCTTC.

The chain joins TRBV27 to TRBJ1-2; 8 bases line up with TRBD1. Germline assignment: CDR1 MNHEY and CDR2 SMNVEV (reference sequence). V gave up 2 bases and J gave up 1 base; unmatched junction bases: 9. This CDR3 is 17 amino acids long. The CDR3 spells CASSLRAGGSDNYGYTF. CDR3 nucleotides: TGTGCCAGCAGTTTAAGGGCAGGGGGCAGCGATAACTATGGCTACACCTTC.

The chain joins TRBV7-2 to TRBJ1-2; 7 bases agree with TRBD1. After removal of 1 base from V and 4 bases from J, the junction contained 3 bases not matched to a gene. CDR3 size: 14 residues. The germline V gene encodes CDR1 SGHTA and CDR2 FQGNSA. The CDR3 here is CASSLGGQLYGYTF. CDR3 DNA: TGTGCCAGCAGCTTAGGGGGACAGCTCTATGGCTACACCTTC.

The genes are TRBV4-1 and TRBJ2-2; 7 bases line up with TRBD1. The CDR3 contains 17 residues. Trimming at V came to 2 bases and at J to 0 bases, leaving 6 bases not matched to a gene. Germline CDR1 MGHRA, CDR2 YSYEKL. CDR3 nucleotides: TGCGCCAGCAGCCAAACCGTCGGGACAGCGAACACCGGGGAGCTGTTTTTT. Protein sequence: CASSQTVGTANTGELFF.

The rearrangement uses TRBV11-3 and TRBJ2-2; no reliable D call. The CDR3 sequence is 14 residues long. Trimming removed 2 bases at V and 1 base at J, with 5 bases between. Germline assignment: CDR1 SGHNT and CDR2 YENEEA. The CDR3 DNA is TGTGCCAGCAGCTTAAACAGGAACACCGGGGAGCTGTTTTTT. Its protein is CASSLNRNTGELFF.

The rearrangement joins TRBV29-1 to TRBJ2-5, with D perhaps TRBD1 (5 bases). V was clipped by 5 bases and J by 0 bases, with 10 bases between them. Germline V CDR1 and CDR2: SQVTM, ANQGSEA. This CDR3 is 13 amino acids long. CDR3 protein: CSVNSGNQETQYF. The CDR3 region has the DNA TGCAGCGTTAATTCAGGGAACCAAGAGACCCAGTACTTC.

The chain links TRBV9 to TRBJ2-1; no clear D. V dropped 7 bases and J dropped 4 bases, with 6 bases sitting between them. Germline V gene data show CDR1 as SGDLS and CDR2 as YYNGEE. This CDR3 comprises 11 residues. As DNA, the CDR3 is TGTGCCAGCGGCCCATACAATGAGCAGTTCTTC. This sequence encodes CASGPYNEQFF.

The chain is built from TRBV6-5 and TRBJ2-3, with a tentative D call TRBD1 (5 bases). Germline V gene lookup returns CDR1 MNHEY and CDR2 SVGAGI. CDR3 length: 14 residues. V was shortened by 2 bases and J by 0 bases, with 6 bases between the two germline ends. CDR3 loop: CASSYQGSTDTQYF. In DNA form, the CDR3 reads TGTGCCAGCAGTTACCAGGGAAGCACAGATACGCAGTATTTT.

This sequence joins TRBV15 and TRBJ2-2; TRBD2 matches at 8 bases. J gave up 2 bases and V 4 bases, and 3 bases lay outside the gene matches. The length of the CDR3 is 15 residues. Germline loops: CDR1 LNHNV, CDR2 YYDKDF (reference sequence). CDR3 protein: CATSKLAANTGELFF. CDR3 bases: TGTGCCACCAGCAAACTAGCGGCTAACACCGGGGAGCTGTTTTTT.

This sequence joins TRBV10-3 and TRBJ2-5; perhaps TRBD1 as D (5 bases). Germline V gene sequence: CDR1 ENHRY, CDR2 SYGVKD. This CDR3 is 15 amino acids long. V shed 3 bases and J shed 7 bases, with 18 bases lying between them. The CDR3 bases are TGTGCCATCAGTGATAGGGGTGCCCGACAGATGACCCAGTACTTC. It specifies CAISDRGARQMTQYF.

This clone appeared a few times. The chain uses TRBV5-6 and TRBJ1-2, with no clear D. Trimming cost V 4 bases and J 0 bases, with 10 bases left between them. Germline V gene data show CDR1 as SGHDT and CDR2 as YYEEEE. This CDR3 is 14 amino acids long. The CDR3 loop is CASSPFSANYGYTF. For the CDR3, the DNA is TGTGCCAGCAGCCCATTTTCAGCTAACTATGGCTACACCTTC.

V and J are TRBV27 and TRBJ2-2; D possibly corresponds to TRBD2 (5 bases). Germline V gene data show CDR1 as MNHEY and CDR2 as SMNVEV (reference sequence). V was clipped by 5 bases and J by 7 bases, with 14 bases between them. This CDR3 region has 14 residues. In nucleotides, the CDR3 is TGTGCCAGCAGTAGCGGAACTAAGGGCGGGGAGCTGTTTTTT. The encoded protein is CASSSGTKGGELFF.